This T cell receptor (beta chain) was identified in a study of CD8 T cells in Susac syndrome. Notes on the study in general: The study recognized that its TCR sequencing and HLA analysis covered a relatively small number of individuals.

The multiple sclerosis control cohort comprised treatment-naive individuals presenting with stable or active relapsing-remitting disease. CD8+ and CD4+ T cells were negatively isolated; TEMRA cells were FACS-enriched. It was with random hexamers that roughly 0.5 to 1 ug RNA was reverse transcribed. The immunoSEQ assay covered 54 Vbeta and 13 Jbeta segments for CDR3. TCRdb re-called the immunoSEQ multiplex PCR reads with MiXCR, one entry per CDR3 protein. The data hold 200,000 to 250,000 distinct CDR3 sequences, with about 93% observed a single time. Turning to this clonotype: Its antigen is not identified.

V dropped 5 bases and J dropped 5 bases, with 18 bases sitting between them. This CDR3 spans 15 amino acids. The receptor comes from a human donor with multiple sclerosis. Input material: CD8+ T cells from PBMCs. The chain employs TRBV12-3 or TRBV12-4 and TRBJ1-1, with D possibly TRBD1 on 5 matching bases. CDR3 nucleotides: TGTGCCAGCAGTCCCCCGGGAGGCGGGGGAACTGAAGCTTTCTTT. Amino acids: CASSPPGGGGTEAFF.